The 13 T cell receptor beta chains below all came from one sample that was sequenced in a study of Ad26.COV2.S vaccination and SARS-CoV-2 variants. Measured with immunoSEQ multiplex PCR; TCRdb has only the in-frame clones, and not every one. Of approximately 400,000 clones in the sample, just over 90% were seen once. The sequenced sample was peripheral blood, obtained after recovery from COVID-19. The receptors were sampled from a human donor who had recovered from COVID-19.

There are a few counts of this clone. CDR3 nucleotide sequence: TGTGCCAGCAGCCAATCCCACTATGGCTACACCTTC. Translated: CASSQSHYGYTF. V gene TRBV16 combines with J gene TRBJ1-2, with no clear D. The CDR3 runs 12 residues. The germline V gene has CDR1 KGHSY and CDR2 FQNENV. V was clipped by 0 bases and J by 3 bases, with 2 bases between them.

CDR3 DNA sequence: TGCAGCGCCTGGACAGGGGAAAGGTCACCCCTCCACTTT. It specifies CSAWTGERSPLHF. V and J are TRBV29-1 and TRBJ1-6; TRBD1 aligns across 9 bases. This CDR3 region has 13 residues. CDR1 SQVTM and CDR2 ANQGSEA come from the germline V gene. With V trimmed by 7 bases and J by 10 bases, 8 bases remained unmatched.

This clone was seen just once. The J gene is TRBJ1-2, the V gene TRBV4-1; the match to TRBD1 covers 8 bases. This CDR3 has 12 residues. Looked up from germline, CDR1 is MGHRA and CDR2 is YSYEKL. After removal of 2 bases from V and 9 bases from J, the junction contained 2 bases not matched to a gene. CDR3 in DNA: TGCGCCAGCAGCCAAACAGGGGGTCGCTACACCTTC. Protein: CASSQTGGRYTF.

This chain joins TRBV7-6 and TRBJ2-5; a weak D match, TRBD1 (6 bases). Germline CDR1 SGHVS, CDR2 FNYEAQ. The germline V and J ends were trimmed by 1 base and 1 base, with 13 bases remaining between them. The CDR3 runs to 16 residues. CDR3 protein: CASSLVWTAFQETQYF. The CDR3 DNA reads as TGTGCCAGCAGCTTAGTGTGGACAGCTTTCCAAGAGACCCAGTACTTC.

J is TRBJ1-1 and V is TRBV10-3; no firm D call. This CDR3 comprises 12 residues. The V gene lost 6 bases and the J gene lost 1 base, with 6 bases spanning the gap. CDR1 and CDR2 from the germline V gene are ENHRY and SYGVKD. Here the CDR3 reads CAIRAENTEAFF. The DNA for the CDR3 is TGTGCCATCAGGGCCGAGAACACTGAAGCTTTCTTT.

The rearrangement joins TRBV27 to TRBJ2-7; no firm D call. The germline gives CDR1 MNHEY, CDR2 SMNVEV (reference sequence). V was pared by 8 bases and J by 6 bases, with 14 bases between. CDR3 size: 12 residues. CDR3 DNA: TGTGCCAGCGGCGTTCGCTCTTCCGAGCAGTACTTC. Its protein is CASGVRSSEQYF.

Written as DNA, the CDR3 is TGTGCCAGCCTCGACATAACAAGCGAAGCTTTCTTT. It specifies CASLDITSEAFF. V is TRBV6-5 and J is TRBJ1-1, with D hard to call. V lost 8 bases, J lost 8 bases, and 15 bases lay in between. Looked up from germline, CDR1 is MNHEY and CDR2 is SVGAGI. The CDR3 has 12 residues.

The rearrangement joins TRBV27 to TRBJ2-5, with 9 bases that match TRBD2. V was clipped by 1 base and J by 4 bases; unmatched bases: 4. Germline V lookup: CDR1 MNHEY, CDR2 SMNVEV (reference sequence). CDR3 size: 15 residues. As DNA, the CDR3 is TGTGCCAGCAGTTTATTGGCGGGGGGGAGAGAGACCCAGTACTTC. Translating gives CASSLLAGGRETQYF.

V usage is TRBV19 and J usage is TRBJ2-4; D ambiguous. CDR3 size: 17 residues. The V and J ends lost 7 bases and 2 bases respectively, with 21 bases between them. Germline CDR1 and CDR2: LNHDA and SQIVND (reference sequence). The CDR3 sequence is CASTPPLTTESKNIQYF. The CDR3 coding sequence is TGTGCCAGTACCCCCCCCCTAACGACGGAATCCAAAAACATTCAGTACTTC.

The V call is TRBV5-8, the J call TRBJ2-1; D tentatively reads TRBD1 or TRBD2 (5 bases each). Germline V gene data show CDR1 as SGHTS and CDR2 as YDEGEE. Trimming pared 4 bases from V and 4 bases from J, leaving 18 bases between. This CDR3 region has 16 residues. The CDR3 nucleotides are TGTGCCAGCAGCCCCGGGACCCTCGGGGTGTACAATGAGCAGTTCTTC. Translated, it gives CASSPGTLGVYNEQFF.

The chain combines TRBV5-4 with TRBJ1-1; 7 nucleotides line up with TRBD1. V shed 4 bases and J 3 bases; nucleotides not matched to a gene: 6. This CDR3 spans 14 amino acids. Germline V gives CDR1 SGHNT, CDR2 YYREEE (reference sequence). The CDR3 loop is CASSPGQYHTEAFF. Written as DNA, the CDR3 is TGTGCCAGCAGCCCGGGACAGTATCACACTGAAGCTTTCTTT.

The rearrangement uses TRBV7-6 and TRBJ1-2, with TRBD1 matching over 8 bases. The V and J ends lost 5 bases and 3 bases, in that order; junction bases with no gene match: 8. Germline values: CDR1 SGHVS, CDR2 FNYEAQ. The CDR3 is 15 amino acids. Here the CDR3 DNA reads TGTGCCAGCAGCCCAGGACAGGGATTGGACTATGGCTACACCTTC. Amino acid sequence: CASSPGQGLDYGYTF.

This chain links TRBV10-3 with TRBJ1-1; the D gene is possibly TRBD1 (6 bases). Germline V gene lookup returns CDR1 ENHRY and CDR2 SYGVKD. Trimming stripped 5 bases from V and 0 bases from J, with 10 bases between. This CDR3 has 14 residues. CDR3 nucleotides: TGTGCCATCAGTCGGACAGCTATGAACACTGAAGCTTTCTTT. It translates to CAISRTAMNTEAFF.